The 23 T cell receptor beta chains below come from one sample, sequenced in a study of blood T cell repertoires in COVID-19. TCRdb's table, derived via immunoSEQ multiplex PCR, lists solely in-frame clones and lacks some. The table includes a few hundred thousand clones, around 83% detected once. Sequencing used peripheral blood. These receptors came from a woman aged 50 to 60 with acute or convalescent COVID-19.

CDR3 DNA sequence: TGCAGTGCTAGTTCCGGCGGGGAGCTGTTTTTT. Its protein is CSASSGGELFF. The chain joins TRBV20-1 to TRBJ2-2; D unclear. Deletions cut 3 bases from V and 7 bases from J, with 6 bases between. CDR1 and CDR2 from the germline V gene are DFQATT and SNEGSKA (reference sequence). The CDR3 totals 11 residues.

This rearrangement joins TRBV18 to TRBJ2-7; 8 positions agree with TRBD2. Looked up from germline, CDR1 is KGHSH and CDR2 is LQKENI. The CDR3 is made up of 14 amino acids. The J segment lost 4 bases and the V segment lost 3 bases, leaving 5 bases of the junction unmatched. The CDR3 DNA follows: TGTGCCAGCTCACCGGGTACTAGCGGTTACGAGCAGTACTTC. This sequence encodes CASSPGTSGYEQYF.

The CDR3 loop reads CASSARGSTYEQYF. DNA of the CDR3: TGTGCCAGCAGCGCCAGGGGCTCAACCTACGAGCAGTACTTC. The chain uses TRBV7-8 and TRBJ2-7; possibly TRBD1 for D (6 bases). V gave up 5 bases and J gave up 2 bases, with 13 bases separating them. The CDR3 runs to 14 residues. CDR1 and CDR2 from the germline V gene are SGHVS and FQNEAQ.

This clone was recorded once. The chain recombines TRBV7-2 with TRBJ1-1; D may be TRBD1 (6 bases). V lost 7 bases and J 6 bases, leaving 12 bases between the germline ends. This CDR3 is built from 12 residues. Germline V CDR1 and CDR2: SGHTA, FQGNSA. The CDR3, as DNA: TGTGCCAGCACCATCAACAGGGCTGAAGCTTTCTTT. It specifies CASTINRAEAFF.

The chain carries TRBV2 and TRBJ2-7, with D tentatively TRBD2 (6 bases). The CDR3 length is 15 residues. The germline V gene has CDR1 SNHLY and CDR2 FYNNEI. V lost 7 bases and J 0 bases, leaving 16 bases between the germline ends. The CDR3 coding sequence is TGTGCCAGCATCTTCGGGACTTCCACCTCCTACGAGCAGTACTTC. Translated, it gives CASIFGTSTSYEQYF.

The chain carries TRBV14 and TRBJ2-1; D gene unclear. Trimming pared 4 bases from V and 4 bases from J, leaving 14 bases between. This CDR3 spans 15 amino acids. Looked up from germline, CDR1 is SGHDN and CDR2 is FVKESK. CDR3 coding DNA: TGTGCCAGCAGCCCAGGTCCTTCCAGATACAATGAGCAGTTCTTC. Its translation: CASSPGPSRYNEQFF.

The CDR3 nucleotides read TGTGCCAGCAGTGAATCTGCGGGACAGGGAGGCACCGGGGAGCTGTTTTTT. Its protein product is CASSESAGQGGTGELFF. This chain connects TRBV25-1 to TRBJ2-2, with TRBD1 matching 9 bases. CDR3 size: 17 residues. After removal of 1 base from V and 4 bases from J, the junction contained 7 bases not matched to a gene. CDR1 and CDR2 from the germline V gene are MGHDK and SYGVNS.

The genes are TRBV11-2 and TRBJ2-5, with 8 bases identical to TRBD2. There are 14 residues in the CDR3. Germline values: CDR1 SGHAT, CDR2 FQNNGV. V dropped 5 bases and J dropped 4; count of bases not matched to a gene: 6. The CDR3 DNA reads TGTGCCAGCAGCCCTGGGGCGGGAGGAGAGACCCAGTACTTC. It yields the protein CASSPGAGGETQYF.

This clone has a handful of counts. The V gene is TRBV23-1, the J gene TRBJ1-2; the D is unclear. TRBV23-1 is noted as an ORF with a role that remains uncertain. Deletions cut 3 bases from V and 7 bases from J, with 9 bases between. The CDR3 runs 12 residues. In DNA form, the CDR3 reads TGCGCCAGCAGTCATCTAGAGGGTGGCTACACCTTC. It encodes CASSHLEGGYTF.

Here the CDR3 DNA reads TGTGCCATCAGAGGGACAGGCGCCATGAACACTGAAGCTTTCTTT. This translates into CAIRGTGAMNTEAFF. The rearrangement joins TRBV10-3 to TRBJ1-1; 8 nucleotides agree with TRBD1. CDR1 ENHRY and CDR2 SYGVKD come from the germline V gene. The CDR3 is 15 amino acids. V shed 6 bases and J 0 bases; nucleotides not matched to a gene: 6.

This clone was picked up a small number of times. The J gene is TRBJ2-2, the V gene TRBV9; 10 bases fit TRBD2. Looked up from germline, CDR1 is SGDLS and CDR2 is YYNGEE. The CDR3 is 15 residues long. Unmatched junction bases numbered 9, after V lost 0 bases and J lost 13 bases. The CDR3 nucleotides are TGTGCCAGCAGCGTAGGCAGCAGCGGGAGGGGAGGGCTGTTTTTT. Translation gives CASSVGSSGRGGLFF. Complete variable domain (other parts from reference TRBV9 and TRBJ2-2): DSGVTQTPKHLITATGQRVTLRCSPRSGDLSVYWYQQSLDQGLQFLIQYYNGEERAKGNILERFSAQQFPDLHSELNLSSLELGDSALYFCASSVGSSGRGGLFFGEGSRLTVL.

The chain couples TRBV5-1 to TRBJ2-3; D is undetermined. Germline-derived CDR1 and CDR2 are SGHRS and YFSETQ. V gave up 2 bases and J gave up 4 bases, with 14 bases separating them. This CDR3 comprises 15 residues. For the CDR3, the DNA is TGCGCCAGCAGCTTTCTGCCCTACCCTTCAGATACGCAGTATTTT. Amino acid sequence: CASSFLPYPSDTQYF.

The chain employs TRBV5-1 and TRBJ1-2, with 8 bases aligning to TRBD1. This CDR3 comprises 16 residues. Germline-derived CDR1 and CDR2 are SGHRS and YFSETQ. V lost 4 bases, J lost 1 base, and 9 bases stayed unmatched. CDR3 loop: CASSPVQGGHNYGYTF. In nucleotides, the CDR3 is TGCGCCAGCAGCCCAGTACAGGGGGGGCATAACTATGGCTACACCTTC.

The V call is TRBV10-3, the J call TRBJ1-2; no clear D gene. Germline V lookup: CDR1 ENHRY, CDR2 SYGVKD. V was cut by 2 bases and J by 2 bases, with 6 bases left in between. The CDR3 spans 13 residues. CDR3 coding DNA: TGTGCCATCAGTGAGGAACTAAACTATGGCTACACCTTC. It is translated as CAISEELNYGYTF.

The chain links TRBV30 to TRBJ2-1, with 7 bases fitting TRBD1. The V gene end was trimmed by 3 bases and the J gene end by 0 bases; junction bases not matched to a gene: 8. Germline assignment: CDR1 GTSNPN and CDR2 SVGIG (reference sequence). The length of the CDR3 is 16 residues. In nucleotides, the CDR3 is TGTGCCTGGAGACGCCCAGGGGGAAGCTCCTACAATGAGCAGTTCTTC. Its protein product is CAWRRPGGSSYNEQFF.

Of note for this clone: The sample has other DNA sequences that encode this CDR3 too. The chain recombines TRBV2 with TRBJ1-5, with TRBD1 matching over 7 bases. This CDR3 comprises 13 residues. The J segment lost 5 bases and the V segment lost 6 bases, leaving 4 bases of the junction unmatched. Germline loops: CDR1 SNHLY, CDR2 FYNNEI. In DNA, the CDR3 is TGTGCCAGCAGCGGTACAGGGGATCAGCCCCAGCATTTT. Its translation: CASSGTGDQPQHF.

The gene calls are TRBV7-8 and TRBJ1-6; 7 bases align to TRBD1. The CDR3 length is 15 residues. Germline-derived CDR1 and CDR2 are SGHVS and FQNEAQ. V gave up 5 bases and J gave up 2 bases; unmatched junction bases: 3. The DNA of the CDR3 is TGTGCCAGCAGCCAGGACAGGACCTATAATTCACCCCTCCACTTT. Its protein is CASSQDRTYNSPLHF.

This clone was found a few times. The chain is built from TRBV18 and TRBJ1-1, with D perhaps matching TRBD1 (6 bases). V gave up 6 bases and J gave up 5 bases, with 13 bases separating them. The CDR3 contains 13 residues. In germline, CDR1 is KGHSH, CDR2 LQKENI. CDR3 residues: CASSAGEGTEAFF. The CDR3 DNA sequence: TGTGCCAGCTCGGCAGGGGAGGGGACTGAAGCTTTCTTT.

The chain recombines TRBV18 with TRBJ1-4; 9 bases map to TRBD1. From germline, CDR1 is KGHSH and CDR2 LQKENI. The CDR3 is 17 residues long. V gave up 0 bases and J gave up 5 bases; unmatched junction bases: 7. The CDR3 DNA reads TGTGCCAGCTCACCACCTCTCGGGACAGGGTCAAATGAAAAACTGTTTTTT. Encoded protein: CASSPPLGTGSNEKLFF.

The chain uses TRBV2 and TRBJ1-4; 9 bases line up with TRBD1. The germline CDR1 and CDR2 sequences are SNHLY and FYNNEI. CDR3 length: 18 amino acids. V gave up 6 bases and J gave up 8 bases; unmatched junction bases: 19. DNA for the CDR3: TGTGCCAGCAGCTTCGAGCCACAGGGGGCGCTTACCCACGAAAAACTGTTTTTT. This encodes CASSFEPQGALTHEKLFF.

The CDR3 loop reads CASSLESFNYGYTF. The CDR3 nucleotides read TGCGCCAGCAGCTTGGAGAGTTTTAACTATGGCTACACCTTC. The chain uses TRBV5-1 and TRBJ1-2; D gene uncertain. Germline CDR1 SGHRS, CDR2 YFSETQ. The CDR3 loop spans 14 amino acids. The V end was cut by 0 bases, the J end by 1 base, with 7 bases between.

The chain couples TRBV11-2 to TRBJ2-2; D is ambiguous. The germline gives CDR1 SGHAT, CDR2 FQNNGV. V was shortened by 6 bases and J by 7 bases, with 15 bases between the two germline ends. There are 14 residues in the CDR3. The CDR3 nucleotides read TGTGCCAGCAGTGCGGTCGGTATCGGCGGGGAGCTGTTTTTT. Encoded protein: CASSAVGIGGELFF.

The rearrangement joins TRBV10-1 to TRBJ1-1; D may be TRBD1 (5 bases). The CDR3 is 15 amino acids. V lost 3 bases and J lost 0, with 11 bases in between. The V gene's germline CDR1 is WNHNN and CDR2 SYGVQD (reference sequence). This chain's CDR3 is CASSDPGIMNTEAFF. The CDR3 region has the DNA TGCGCCAGCAGTGATCCAGGGATCATGAACACTGAAGCTTTCTTT.